This TCR beta chain was sequenced for a study of response to subunit inactivated influenza vaccine. Of note for this clonotype: Its target is unknown.

A single record per CDR3 protein comes from TCRdb applying MiXCR to the RT-PCR reads. The sample yields some 500,000 distinct CDR3 sequences, 10% to 15% seen once. The study, taken as a whole, reports: The authors suggested that every seasonal influenza vaccination recruits few new T cells.

The sequence came from a man in his fifties or sixties who received an inactivated influenza vaccine. The sample consisted of PBMCs from blood, taken more than 35 days after vaccination.

CDR3 sequence: CAISARTSGGSSEQFF. The CDR3 DNA is TGTGCCATCAGTGCGCGAACTAGCGGGGGCTCCAGTGAGCAGTTCTTC. The chain links TRBV10-3 to TRBJ2-1; 11 bases map to TRBD2. Trimming took 4 bases from V and 9 from J; bases not matched to a gene: 11. CDR1 ENHRY and CDR2 SYGVKD come from the germline V gene. The CDR3 is 16 amino acids.